Following are 10 T cell receptor beta chains from one sample sequenced in a study of blood T cell repertoires in COVID-19. The assay was immunoSEQ multiplex PCR, and TCRdb's table has in-frame clones only and misses some. The repertoire consists of 250,000 or so clones, with about 86% occurring once and the leading ten covering around 8.9%. Material: peripheral blood. Receptors originate from an elderly man with acute or convalescent COVID-19.

The V gene is TRBV11-2, the J gene TRBJ1-6; perhaps TRBD1 as D (5 bases). V was trimmed by 3 bases and J by 9 bases, leaving 12 bases between them. CDR3 length equals 14 residues. Germline CDR1 is SGHAT and CDR2 is FQNNGV. As DNA, the CDR3 is TGTGCCAGCAGCTTGTGGGGCTCTGGTTCACCCCTCCACTTT. Its protein product is CASSLWGSGSPLHF. The full variable domain, its missing parts supplied by reference TRBV11-2 and TRBJ1-6, is EAGVAQSPRYKIIEKRQSVAFWCNPISGHATLYWYQQILGQGPKLLIQFQNNGVVDDSQLPKDRFSAERLKGVDSTLKIQPAKLEDSAVYLCASSLWGSGSPLHFGNGTRLTVT.

The gene calls are TRBV6-5 and TRBJ1-1; D perhaps matches TRBD1 (5 bases). The V end lost 4 bases, the J end lost 3 bases, and 12 bases lay between the germline ends. The CDR3 spans 14 residues. Germline V gives CDR1 MNHEY, CDR2 SVGAGI. CDR3 sequence reads: CASSSGIKYTEAFF. CDR3 nucleotides: TGTGCCAGCAGTTCAGGGATTAAGTACACTGAAGCTTTCTTT.

The V call is TRBV2, the J call TRBJ1-1; possible D gene TRBD1, 6 bases. Per the germline V gene, CDR1 is SNHLY and CDR2 is FYNNEI. Trimming removed 6 bases from V and 1 base from J, with 9 bases in between. There are 13 residues in the CDR3. The CDR3 spells CASSPRGNTEAFF. The CDR3 DNA reads as TGTGCCAGCAGCCCCAGGGGGAACACTGAAGCTTTCTTT. The variable domain in full, with the rest retrieved from reference TRBV2 and TRBJ1-1, is EPEVTQTPSHQVTQMGQEVILRCVPISNHLYFYWYRQILGQKVEFLVSFYNNEISEKSEIFDDQFSVERPDGSNFTLKIRSTKLEDSAMYFCASSPRGNTEAFFGQGTRLTVV.

The gene calls are TRBV9 and TRBJ1-1; 8 nucleotides align to TRBD1. Germline V CDR1 and CDR2: SGDLS, YYNGEE. The trim removed 0 bases at V and 1 base at J, leaving 5 bases unmatched. CDR3 size: 16 residues. The CDR3 region is CASSVGQGSGNTEAFF. The CDR3, as DNA: TGTGCCAGCAGCGTAGGACAGGGGTCAGGGAACACTGAAGCTTTCTTT.

V is TRBV2 and J is TRBJ2-1; TRBD2 agrees at 9 bases. This CDR3 is 15 amino acids long. V lost 5 bases to trimming and J lost 6 bases; unmatched junction nucleotides: 8. Germline CDR1 reads SNHLY; CDR2 reads FYNNEI. This CDR3 is CASSYSGSLTNEQFF. In DNA, the CDR3 is TGTGCCAGCAGTTATAGCGGGAGCTTAACCAATGAGCAGTTCTTC.

The chain combines TRBV7-2 with TRBJ1-5; 8 bases agree with TRBD1. Trimming cost V 5 bases and J 5 bases; bases outside gene matches: 5. Germline CDR1 is SGHTA and CDR2 is FQGNSA. This CDR3 has 14 amino acids. CDR3 DNA sequence: TGTGCCAGCAGCACACAGGGGGGAGATCAGCCCCAGCATTTT. Protein sequence: CASSTQGGDQPQHF.

For the CDR3, the DNA is TGCGCCAGCAGCTTGGTAGCGGGAAAAAACATTCAGTACTTC. Protein: CASSLVAGKNIQYF. V gene TRBV5-1 combines with J gene TRBJ2-4; 8 nucleotides line up with TRBD2. CDR1 is SGHRS and CDR2 is YFSETQ in the germline V gene. V shed 0 bases, J shed 4 bases, and the junction held 0 bases outside the gene matches. CDR3 length equals 14 residues.

This clone came up a few times. V and J are TRBV18 and TRBJ2-7, with 10 nucleotides matching TRBD1. The V and J ends lost 3 bases and 6 bases, in that order; junction bases with no gene match: 8. Germline CDR1 reads KGHSH; CDR2 reads LQKENI. This CDR3 contains 15 residues. The CDR3 reads CASSPISGTGAEQYF. The CDR3 DNA reads as TGTGCCAGCTCACCTATCTCCGGGACAGGGGCCGAGCAGTACTTC. Full variable domain (outside the CDR3, taken from reference TRBV18 and TRBJ2-7): NAGVMQNPRHLVRRRGQEARLRCSPMKGHSHVYWYRQLPEEGLKFMVYLQKENIIDESGMPKERFSAEFPKEGPSILRIQQVVRGDSAAYFCASSPISGTGAEQYFGPGTRLTVT.

The J gene is TRBJ1-6, the V gene TRBV30, with D possibly matching TRBD1 (6 bases). Per germline, CDR1 GTSNPN and CDR2 SVGIG (reference sequence). The V end was cut by 2 bases, the J end by 7 bases, with 18 bases between. The CDR3 loop spans 16 amino acids. The CDR3 loop reads CAWSWRGASSNSPLHF. CDR3 DNA: TGTGCCTGGAGTTGGCGGGGGGCGAGTTCGAATTCACCCCTCCACTTT.

The chain joins TRBV7-2 to TRBJ1-3; 9 bases are shared with TRBD1. The CDR3 totals 16 residues. Germline trimming cut 3 bases from V and 3 bases from J; bases unmatched to any gene: 6. Germline-derived CDR1 and CDR2 are SGHTA and FQGNSA. CDR3 sequence (DNA): TGTGCCAGCAGCTTCTCCGGGACAGGGATTGGAAACACCATATATTTT. It codes for CASSFSGTGIGNTIYF.